The entry that follows covers one TCR beta chain sequence. These data belong to a study of shared clonotypes between healthy human individuals. This table comes from immunoSEQ multiplex PCR, and its TCRdb copy is limited to in-frame clones, with some not included. The data show roughly 2.2 million clones, with 85% to 95% seen just once and approximately 0.39% held by the top ten. Per the germline V gene, CDR1 is SQVTM and CDR2 is ANQGSEA. The CDR3 consists of 13 residues. With 6 bases removed from V and 4 bases from J, the gap between germline ends came to 14 bases. What was sequenced was naive CD4+ T cells from PBMCs. Subset reported: CD45RA+ positively selected. The gene calls are TRBV29-1 and TRBJ2-3; D gene unclear. This sequence originates from a young man in good health. Some clones in this sample may be carry-over from other donors' samples. The CDR3 DNA sequence: TGCAGCGTAATTAGGGTGGTAGCAGATACGCAGTATTTT. This codes for CSVIRVVADTQYF.